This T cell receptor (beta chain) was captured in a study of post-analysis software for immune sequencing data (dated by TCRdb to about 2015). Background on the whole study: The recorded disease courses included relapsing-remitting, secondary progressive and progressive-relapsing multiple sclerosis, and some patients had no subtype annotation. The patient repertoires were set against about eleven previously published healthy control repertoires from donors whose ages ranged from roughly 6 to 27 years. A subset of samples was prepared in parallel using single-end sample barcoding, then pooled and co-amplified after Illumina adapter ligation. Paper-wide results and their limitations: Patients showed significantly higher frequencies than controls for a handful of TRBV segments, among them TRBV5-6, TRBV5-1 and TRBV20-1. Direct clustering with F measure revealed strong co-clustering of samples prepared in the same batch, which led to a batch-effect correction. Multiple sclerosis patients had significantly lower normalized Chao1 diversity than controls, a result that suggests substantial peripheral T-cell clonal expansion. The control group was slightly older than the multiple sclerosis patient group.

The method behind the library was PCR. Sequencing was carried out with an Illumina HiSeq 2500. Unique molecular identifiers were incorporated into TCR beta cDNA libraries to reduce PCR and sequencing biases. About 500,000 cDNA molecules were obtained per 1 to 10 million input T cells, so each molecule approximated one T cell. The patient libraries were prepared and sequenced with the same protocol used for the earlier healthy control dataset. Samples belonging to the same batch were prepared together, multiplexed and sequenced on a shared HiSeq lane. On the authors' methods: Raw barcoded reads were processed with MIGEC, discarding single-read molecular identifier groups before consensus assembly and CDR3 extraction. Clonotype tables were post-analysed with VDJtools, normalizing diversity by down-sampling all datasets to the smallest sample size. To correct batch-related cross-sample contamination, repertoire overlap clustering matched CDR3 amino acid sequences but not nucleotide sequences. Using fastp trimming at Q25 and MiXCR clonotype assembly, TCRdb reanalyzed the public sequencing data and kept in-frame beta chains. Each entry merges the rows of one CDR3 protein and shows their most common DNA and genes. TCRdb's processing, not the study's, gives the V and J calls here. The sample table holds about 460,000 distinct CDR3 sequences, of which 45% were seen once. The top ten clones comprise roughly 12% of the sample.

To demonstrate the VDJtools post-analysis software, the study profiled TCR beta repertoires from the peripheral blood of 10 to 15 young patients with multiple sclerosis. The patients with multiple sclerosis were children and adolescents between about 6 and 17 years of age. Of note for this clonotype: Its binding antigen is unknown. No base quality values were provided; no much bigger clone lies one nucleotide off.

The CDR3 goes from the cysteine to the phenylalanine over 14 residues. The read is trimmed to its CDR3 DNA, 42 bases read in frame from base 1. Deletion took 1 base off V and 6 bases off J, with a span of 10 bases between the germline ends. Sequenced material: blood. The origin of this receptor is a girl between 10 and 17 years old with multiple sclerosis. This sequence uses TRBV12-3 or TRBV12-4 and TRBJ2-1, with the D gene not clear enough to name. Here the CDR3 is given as CASSLVSSGNEQFF. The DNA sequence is TGTGCCAGCAGTTTAGTTTCCTCCGGCAATGAGCAGTTCTTC.